This T cell receptor beta chain appears in the sequencing data of a study of OX40 agonist ivuxolimab in advanced cancers. Background on the whole study: Ivuxolimab was an agonistic, fully human IgG2 monoclonal antibody directed against OX40 (CD134), a costimulatory receptor. Intravenous ivuxolimab was administered to patients every 2 weeks at six dose levels: 0.01, 0.1, 0.3, 1.5, 3 and 10 mg/kg. Among the approximately 54 dose-escalation patients, about 19 had hepatocellular carcinoma, 15 or so melanoma, 9 renal cell carcinoma and 9 head and neck cancer. In the dose-escalation cohort, more than 75% of patients were male, and the mean age was approximately 60 years, with a range of about 20 to 79. Prior anti-PD-1, anti-PD-L1 or anti-CTLA-4 therapy was permitted, and checkpoint inhibitors had been received by roughly 42% of dose-escalation patients. Three dose-escalation patients achieved partial responses, one with hepatocellular carcinoma and two with cutaneous melanoma. The point of sequencing TCRbeta in the periphery was to test whether ivuxolimab changed TCR sequence diversity and drove clonal T-cell expansion. The paper covers the monotherapy dose-escalation part of the phase I ivuxolimab trial, which included N ≈ 54 patients.

Comment on this clone: What antigen it recognizes has not been identified. No base qualities exist here, and no much larger clone lies one base off it.

Study-wide conclusions, independent of this receptor: Which antigens the clonally expanded peripheral T cells were specific for was not determined. After ivuxolimab, more expanded clones were found on average in CD8+ T cells than in CD4+ T cells. In the 0.1-3.0 mg/kg groups, partial responders were among the patients with the lowest normalized peripheral clonal expansion, particularly in CD8+ T cells. Clonal expansion of both CD4+ and CD8+ blood T cells was observed from baseline to week 6 at doses 0.1 to 3.0 mg/kg. Low levels of normalized T-cell clonal expansion were also seen in some patients who did not respond.

Patients with a history of autoimmune disease or receiving systemic immunosuppression were excluded from the trial. Peripheral blood for TCR sequencing was collected from all dose cohorts at baseline, on cycle 4 day 1, and on cycle 7 day 1. The samples were taken from a phase I, first-in-human, multicenter, open-label dose-escalation trial of ivuxolimab. Adults with locally advanced or metastatic head and neck squamous cell, hepatocellular, melanoma or renal cell carcinoma were enrolled in the trial. Before TCR sequencing, CD4+ T cells and CD8+ T cells were sorted from peripheral blood as separate populations. To sequence the TCRbeta CDR3 region, genomic DNA was isolated from the sorted cells. The immunoSEQ Assay was used for sequencing of TCRbeta CDR3 regions. The table comes from immuneACCESS by way of TCRdb, which keeps in-frame sequences with V and J called. Part of the clones is missing from these tables; in studies checked, under half for an unresolved V gene and the rest for unknown reasons. A total of roughly 18,000 clones appear in this sample, about 83% of them only once. The ten biggest clones cover roughly 13% of the sample.

The sequencing used CD4+ or CD8+ T cells sorted from blood, collected in a trial of the OX40 agonist ivuxolimab. This clonotype was sampled from an adult with an advanced solid tumor such as melanoma, head and neck, liver or kidney cancer.

The CDR3 reads CASRPVEGGNSPLHF. The DNA sequence follows: TGTGCCAGCAGACCCGTGGAGGGAGGGAATTCACCCCTCCACTTT. Recombination joined TRBV6-5 with TRBJ1-6, with the D gene not confidently named. CDR1 MNHEY and CDR2 SVGAGI were looked up in the germline V gene. The CDR3 sequence holds 15 residues, the cysteine and phenylalanine included. Just the 45-base CDR3 DNA is kept, in frame starting at base 1. V gives up 6 bases and J gives up 7 bases, and the segment between their germline ends measures 16 bases.